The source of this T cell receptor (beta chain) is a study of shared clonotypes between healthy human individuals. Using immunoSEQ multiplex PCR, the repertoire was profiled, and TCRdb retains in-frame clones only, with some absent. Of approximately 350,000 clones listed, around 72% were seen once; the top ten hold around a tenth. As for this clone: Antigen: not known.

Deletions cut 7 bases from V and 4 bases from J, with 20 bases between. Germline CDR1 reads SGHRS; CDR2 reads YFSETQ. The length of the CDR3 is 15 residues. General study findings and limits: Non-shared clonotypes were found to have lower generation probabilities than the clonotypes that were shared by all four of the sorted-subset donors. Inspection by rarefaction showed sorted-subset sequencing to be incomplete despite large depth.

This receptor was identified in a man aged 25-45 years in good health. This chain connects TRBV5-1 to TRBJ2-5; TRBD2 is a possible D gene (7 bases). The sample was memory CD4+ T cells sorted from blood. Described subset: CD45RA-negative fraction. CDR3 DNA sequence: TGCGCCAGCTATTCCGGGGGGCGTTTCGGAGAGACCCAGTACTTC. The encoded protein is CASYSGGRFGETQYF.